This TCR beta chain was recorded in a study of shared clonotypes between healthy human individuals. This CDR3 spans 17 amino acids. The germline CDR1 and CDR2 sequences are MDHEN and SYDVKM. J gave up 7 bases and V 2 bases, and 14 bases lay outside the gene matches. Researchers partitioned CD4+ cells into CD45RA+ naive and CD45RA-negative memory subsets. Assay: immunoSEQ multiplex PCR; the TCRdb copy retains only in-frame clones and omits some. The table shows a few million clones, with 85% to 95% occurring only once. This clonotype originated in a man in his late teens or twenties in good health. Some clones in this sample may be carry-over from other donors' samples. Sequenced: naive CD4+ T cells from PBMCs. Sample subset: CD45RA+ positively selected. The V and J genes are TRBV28 and TRBJ2-7, with 10 bases aligning to TRBD1. The CDR3 coding sequence is TGTGCCAGCAGTTTACCCCACCCGGGACAGGGGCTGGGTGAGCAGTACTTC. Its translation is CASSLPHPGQGLGEQYF.